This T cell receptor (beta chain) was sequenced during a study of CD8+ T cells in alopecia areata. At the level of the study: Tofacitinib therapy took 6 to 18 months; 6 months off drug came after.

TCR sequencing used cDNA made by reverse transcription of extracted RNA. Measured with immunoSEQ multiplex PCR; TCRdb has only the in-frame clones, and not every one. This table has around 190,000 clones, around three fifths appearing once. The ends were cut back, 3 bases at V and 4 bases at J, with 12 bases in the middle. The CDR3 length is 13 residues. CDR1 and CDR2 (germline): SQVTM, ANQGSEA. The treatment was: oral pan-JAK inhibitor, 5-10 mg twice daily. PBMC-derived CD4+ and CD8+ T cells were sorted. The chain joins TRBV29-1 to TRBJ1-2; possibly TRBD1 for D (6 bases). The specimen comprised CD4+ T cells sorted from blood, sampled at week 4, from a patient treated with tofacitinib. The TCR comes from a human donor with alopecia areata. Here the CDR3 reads CSVDLGAGYGYTF. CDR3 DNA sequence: TGCAGCGTTGATCTGGGGGCTGGCTATGGCTACACCTTC. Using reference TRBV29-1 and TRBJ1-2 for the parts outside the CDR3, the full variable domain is SAVISQKPSRDICQRGTSLTIQCQVDSQVTMMFWYRQQPGQSLTLIATANQGSEATYESGFVIDKFPISRPNLTFSTLTVSNMSPEDSSIYLCSVDLGAGYGYTFGSGTRLTVV.